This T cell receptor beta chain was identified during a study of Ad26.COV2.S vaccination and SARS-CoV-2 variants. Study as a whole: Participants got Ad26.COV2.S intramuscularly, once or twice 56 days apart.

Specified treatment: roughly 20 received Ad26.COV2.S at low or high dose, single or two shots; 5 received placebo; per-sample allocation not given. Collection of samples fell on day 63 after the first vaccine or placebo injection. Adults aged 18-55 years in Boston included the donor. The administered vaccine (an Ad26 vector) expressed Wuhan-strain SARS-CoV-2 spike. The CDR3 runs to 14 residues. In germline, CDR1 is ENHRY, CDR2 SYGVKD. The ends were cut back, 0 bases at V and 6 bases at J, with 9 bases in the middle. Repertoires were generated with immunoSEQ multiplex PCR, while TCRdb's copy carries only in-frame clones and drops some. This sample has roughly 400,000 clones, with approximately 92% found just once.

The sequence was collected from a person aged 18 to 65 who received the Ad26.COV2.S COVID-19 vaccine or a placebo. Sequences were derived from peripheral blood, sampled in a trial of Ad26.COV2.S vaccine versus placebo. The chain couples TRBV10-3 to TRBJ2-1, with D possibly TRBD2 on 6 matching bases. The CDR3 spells CAISESTGLNEQFF. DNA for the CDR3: TGTGCCATCAGTGAGTCGACGGGACTCAATGAGCAGTTCTTC.